What follows are 12 T cell receptor beta chains derived from one specimen sequenced in a study of OX40 agonist ivuxolimab in advanced cancers. Produced via immunoSEQ multiplex PCR; TCRdb's table is partial and in-frame only. The table lists about 69,000 clones, roughly 87% of them singletons. Sequenced here: CD4+ or CD8+ T cells sorted from blood, sampled in a trial of the OX40 agonist ivuxolimab. Receptors originate from an adult with an advanced solid tumor such as melanoma, head and neck, liver or kidney cancer.

V gene TRBV13 combines with J gene TRBJ1-4, with D maybe TRBD1 (5 bases). Trimming cost V 1 base and J 11 bases, with 11 bases left between them. Germline CDR1 is PRHDT and CDR2 is FYEKMQ (reference sequence). This CDR3 is 13 amino acids long. The CDR3 loop reads CASSLVGTDKLFF. Here the CDR3 DNA reads TGTGCCAGCAGCTTAGTTGGGACCGATAAACTGTTTTTT. Full variable domain (rest looked up from reference TRBV13 and TRBJ1-4): AAGVIQSPRHLIKEKRETATLKCYPIPRHDTVYWYQQGPGQDPQFLISFYEKMQSDKGSIPDRFSAQQFSDYHSELNMSSLELGDSALYFCASSLVGTDKLFFGSGTQLSVL.

The V call is TRBV5-1, the J call TRBJ1-3, with D possibly being TRBD1 (6 bases). The ends were cut back, 4 bases at V and 0 bases at J, with 11 bases in the middle. The CDR3 loop spans 15 amino acids. Germline V lookup: CDR1 SGHRS, CDR2 YFSETQ. CDR3 protein: CASSGTGNSGNTIYF. As DNA, the CDR3 is TGCGCCAGCAGCGGAACAGGGAACTCTGGAAACACCATATATTTT.

This chain links TRBV7-8 with TRBJ2-5; the D is unclear. The germline V gene encodes CDR1 SGHVS and CDR2 FQNEAQ. Trimming took 5 bases from V and 2 from J, leaving 12 bases between them. The CDR3 loop spans 14 amino acids. CDR3 coding DNA: TGTGCCAGCAGCCCCAGAAGGTCGCAAGAGACCCAGTACTTC. This gives the protein CASSPRRSQETQYF.

This chain joins TRBV7-3 and TRBJ2-7; perhaps TRBD1 as D (6 bases). Germline V gene sequence: CDR1 SGHTA, CDR2 FQGTGA. The V and J ends lost 2 bases and 1 base respectively, with 12 bases between them. The CDR3 consists of 15 residues. The CDR3 spells CASSLFQGPSYEQYF. In nucleotides, the CDR3 is TGTGCCAGCAGCTTATTCCAGGGGCCTTCCTACGAGCAGTACTTC.

The V gene is TRBV28, the J gene TRBJ2-5, with no clear D. The V gene lost 2 bases and the J gene lost 11 bases, with 18 bases spanning the gap. Germline CDR1 MDHEN, CDR2 SYDVKM. The CDR3 has 14 amino acids. The CDR3 is CASSLGGPREGQYF. Written as DNA, the CDR3 is TGTGCCAGCAGTTTAGGCGGACCAAGAGAAGGGCAGTACTTC.

This clone has a single count. CDR3 amino acids: CASSFLTGSSYEQYF. The CDR3 DNA sequence: TGTGCCAGCAGCTTTCTGACCGGGAGCTCCTACGAGCAGTACTTC. The chain joins TRBV7-2 to TRBJ2-7, with D maybe TRBD2 (6 bases). The CDR3 contains 15 residues. V gave up 3 bases and J gave up 0 bases, with 12 bases separating them. Germline CDR1 and CDR2: SGHTA and FQGNSA. Using reference TRBV7-2 and TRBJ2-7 for the parts outside the CDR3, the full variable domain is GAGVSQSPSNKVTEKGKDVELRCDPISGHTALYWYRQSLGQGLEFLIYFQGNSAPDKSGLPSDRFSAERTGGSVSTLTIQRTQQEDSAVYLCASSFLTGSSYEQYFGPGTRLTVT.

This clone was observed once. This rearrangement joins TRBV5-1 to TRBJ2-1, with unresolved D. Per germline, CDR1 SGHRS and CDR2 YFSETQ. Trimming removed 4 bases at V and 1 base at J, with 6 bases between. CDR3 length: 13 residues. CDR3 residues: CASSRVSYNEQFF. The CDR3 DNA reads TGCGCCAGCAGCAGGGTGTCCTACAATGAGCAGTTCTTC.

The V and J genes are TRBV6-4 and TRBJ1-5, with 9 bases fitting TRBD1. Germline CDR1 MRHNA, CDR2 SNTAGT. Trimming took 6 bases from V and 9 from J; bases not matched to a gene: 9. The CDR3 consists of 14 residues. The CDR3 here is CASSQTGGYGPQHF. CDR3 bases: TGTGCCAGCAGCCAGACAGGGGGATACGGGCCCCAGCATTTT.

This clone showed up just once. The rearrangement joins TRBV2 to TRBJ2-2, with no clear D. This CDR3 is 14 amino acids long. Germline CDR1 reads SNHLY; CDR2 reads FYNNEI. The germline V and J ends were trimmed by 3 bases and 2 bases, with 7 bases remaining between them. The CDR3: CASSESRNTGELFF. The CDR3, as DNA: TGTGCCAGCAGTGAGAGTAGAAACACCGGGGAGCTGTTTTTT.

The chain employs TRBV30 and TRBJ2-3; 10 bases are shared with TRBD2. This CDR3 spans 14 amino acids. Germline-derived CDR1 and CDR2 are GTSNPN and SVGIG (reference sequence). Trimming at V came to 4 bases and at J to 5 bases, leaving 6 bases not matched to a gene. The CDR3: CAWKGVAGGDTQYF. CDR3 sequence (DNA): TGTGCCTGGAAGGGGGTAGCGGGGGGAGATACGCAGTATTTT.

V is TRBV6-1 and J is TRBJ1-6; D unresolved. Trimming pared 2 bases from V and 14 bases from J, leaving 13 bases between. There are 13 residues in the CDR3. Germline V gives CDR1 MNHNS, CDR2 SASEGT. For the CDR3, the DNA is TGTGCCAGCAGTGAAAGTATCAAGTTATCCCTCCACTTT. This translates into CASSESIKLSLHF.

This chain joins TRBV4-1 and TRBJ2-7; D not resolved. Germline assignment: CDR1 MGHRA and CDR2 YSYEKL. This CDR3 has 15 amino acids. V dropped 1 base and J dropped 2 bases, with 12 bases sitting between them. DNA of the CDR3: TGCGCCAGCAGCCAAGGGGCAGGTGGTACCTACGAGCAGTACTTC. This translates into CASSQGAGGTYEQYF.